A single sample gave rise to the 31 T cell receptor beta chains below, sequenced in a study of cytomegalovirus exposure and HLA in healthy donors (dated by TCRdb to 2015 to 2018). Libraries were made using the immunoSEQ multiplex PCR assay. A mixture of 60 forward primers for TCR Vbeta segments and 13 reverse primers for TCR Jbeta segments was used in the multiplex PCR. TCRdb obtained this table from immuneACCESS and retained in-frame rearrangements with V and J assigned. These tables miss some clones; where compared with another copy, unresolved V genes account for less than half of the shortfall, and the remainder is unexplained. For this sample there are tens of thousands of clones; about three quarters appear just once. 3.5% to 4.5% of the sample is in the top ten clones. Specimen: PBMCs. The source is a man aged 40-49 years in good health and CMV-seronegative.

A single count supports this clone. The genes are TRBV7-2 and TRBJ1-1; a weak D match, TRBD1 (5 bases). With 7 bases removed from V and 3 bases from J, the gap between germline ends came to 27 bases. This CDR3 is built from 18 residues. Germline CDR1 reads SGHTA; CDR2 reads FQGNSA. The CDR3 here is CASMLEGLQWGTYTEAFF. CDR3 sequence (DNA): TGTGCCAGCATGTTGGAGGGTTTACAATGGGGGACTTACACTGAAGCTTTCTTT. Full variable domain (remainder filled in from reference TRBV7-2 and TRBJ1-1): GAGVSQSPSNKVTEKGKDVELRCDPISGHTALYWYRQSLGQGLEFLIYFQGNSAPDKSGLPSDRFSAERTGGSVSTLTIQRTQQEDSAVYLCASMLEGLQWGTYTEAFFGQGTRLTVV.

The chain uses TRBV9 and TRBJ2-1; 7 bases fit TRBD2. V gave up 8 bases and J gave up 7 bases; unmatched junction bases: 9. Germline V CDR1 and CDR2: SGDLS, YYNGEE. The CDR3 covers 13 residues. The CDR3 region is CASERGFGNEQFF. The CDR3, as DNA: TGTGCCAGTGAGCGGGGCTTCGGTAATGAGCAGTTCTTC.

The chain combines TRBV27 with TRBJ2-7; maybe TRBD2 (6 bases). The ends were cut back, 3 bases at V and 3 bases at J, with 12 bases in the middle. Per germline, CDR1 MNHEY and CDR2 SMNVEV (reference sequence). The CDR3 contains 14 residues. CDR3 region: CASSLTSADYEQYF. In DNA, the CDR3 is TGTGCCAGCAGTTTGACTAGTGCAGACTACGAGCAGTACTTC.

This rearrangement joins TRBV2 to TRBJ2-3; weak D call: TRBD1 (5 bases). Germline CDR1 reads SNHLY; CDR2 reads FYNNEI. This CDR3 has 15 residues. Trimming removed 4 bases at V and 4 bases at J, with 15 bases between. Here the CDR3 DNA reads TGTGCCAGCAGTGGTCGTCCAGAAGGGGCAGATACGCAGTATTTT. Residues: CASSGRPEGADTQYF.

V usage is TRBV28 and J usage is TRBJ1-2, with D uncertain. Germline CDR1 is MDHEN and CDR2 is SYDVKM. V lost 4 bases, J lost 7 bases, and 7 bases lay in between. The CDR3 contains 11 residues. The CDR3: CASSSPGGYTF. In DNA, the CDR3 is TGTGCCAGCAGTTCACCGGGTGGCTACACCTTC.

This chain links TRBV7-9 with TRBJ2-5; 8 bases agree with TRBD1. From germline, CDR1 is SEHNR and CDR2 FQNEAQ (reference sequence). V lost 5 bases, J lost 3 bases, and 8 bases stayed unmatched. The CDR3 consists of 15 residues. CDR3 amino acids: CASSTLDRVEETQYF. CDR3 sequence (DNA): TGTGCCAGCAGCACCCTGGACAGGGTCGAAGAGACCCAGTACTTC.

This clone was found a few times. V is TRBV30 and J is TRBJ2-5; a weak D match, TRBD1 (5 bases). The germline gives CDR1 GTSNPN, CDR2 SVGIG (reference sequence). The CDR3 consists of 15 residues. V was pared by 2 bases and J by 3 bases, with 16 bases between. CDR3: CAWSPSILGEETQYF. The CDR3 nucleotides read TGTGCCTGGAGTCCTTCTATCTTAGGGGAAGAGACCCAGTACTTC.

The chain recombines TRBV27 with TRBJ1-1, with 10 nucleotides matching TRBD1. The CDR3 runs to 14 residues. Trimming at V came to 7 bases and at J to 1 base, leaving 3 bases not matched to a gene. CDR1 and CDR2 from the germline V gene are MNHEY and SMNVEV (reference sequence). The DNA of the CDR3 is TGTGCCAGCACCGGGACAGGGGCGAACACTGAAGCTTTCTTT. Protein sequence: CASTGTGANTEAFF.

As for this clone: In this CDR3 the conserved last residue, phenylalanine or tryptophan, is missing, so a read error is likely. The chain has TRBV5-1 and TRBJ1-1, with D uncertain. V dropped 1 base and J dropped 1 base, with 8 bases sitting between them. Germline V gives CDR1 SGHRS, CDR2 YFSETQ. The CDR3 is made up of 14 amino acids. The CDR3 sequence is CASSLLPGNTEAFV. DNA for the CDR3: TGCGCCAGCAGCTTGTTACCAGGGAACACTGAAGCTTTCGTT.

The chain joins TRBV19 to TRBJ1-5, with D possibly matching TRBD1 (6 bases). This CDR3 region has 18 residues. Germline V gene data show CDR1 as LNHDA and CDR2 as SQIVND (reference sequence). V was cut by 5 bases and J by 0 bases, with 20 bases left in between. CDR3 sequence reads: CASSPRQVGTNSNQPQHF. CDR3 nucleotides: TGTGCCAGTAGTCCCAGACAGGTTGGGACAAATAGCAATCAGCCCCAGCATTTT. Full variable domain (missing parts from reference TRBV19 and TRBJ1-5): DGGITQSPKYLFRKEGQNVTLSCEQNLNHDAMYWYRQDPGQGLRLIYYSQIVNDFQKGDIAEGYSVSREKKESFPLTVTSAQKNPTAFYLCASSPRQVGTNSNQPQHFGDGTRLSIL.

The chain has TRBV6-5 and TRBJ1-5; 7 bases line up with TRBD1. V trimming: 5 bases; J trimming: 7 bases; junction bases outside the gene matches: 5. Looked up from germline, CDR1 is MNHEY and CDR2 is SVGAGI. The CDR3 loop spans 13 amino acids. CDR3 bases: TGTGCCAGCAGTCGGGACAGAGACCAGCCCCAGCATTTT. It encodes CASSRDRDQPQHF.

This clone was seen a few times. The J gene is TRBJ1-1, the V gene TRBV27; TRBD1 agrees at 7 bases. Per germline, CDR1 MNHEY and CDR2 SMNVEV (reference sequence). This CDR3 comprises 14 residues. V gave up 6 bases and J gave up 5 bases; unmatched junction bases: 9. CDR3 residues: CASREDRAGTEAFF. In DNA, the CDR3 is TGTGCCAGCAGGGAAGACAGGGCTGGAACTGAAGCTTTCTTT.

The chain employs TRBV6-5 and TRBJ1-1, with no clear D. The germline V gene has CDR1 MNHEY and CDR2 SVGAGI. The CDR3 length is 13 residues. The V end lost 5 bases, the J end lost 5 bases, and 12 bases lay between the germline ends. The CDR3 region is CASSEVGRTEAFF. The DNA of the CDR3 is TGTGCCAGCAGTGAGGTTGGGAGAACTGAAGCTTTCTTT.

The V and J genes are TRBV4-2 and TRBJ1-2; 7 bases match TRBD1. The CDR3 is made up of 14 amino acids. V lost 7 bases, J lost 7 bases, and 12 bases stayed unmatched. Germline CDR1 reads LGHNA; CDR2 reads YNFKEQ. The CDR3 reads CASNLAGGSGGYTF. The CDR3 DNA follows: TGTGCCAGCAACCTGGCAGGGGGTTCGGGTGGCTACACCTTC.

The chain couples TRBV14 to TRBJ2-6; D ambiguous. V lost 1 base to trimming and J lost 0 bases, with 10 bases between them. The V gene's germline CDR1 is SGHDN and CDR2 FVKESK. This CDR3 spans 17 amino acids. CDR3 protein: CASSQARISSGANVLTF. The CDR3 DNA sequence: TGTGCCAGCAGCCAAGCCAGGATAAGCTCTGGGGCCAACGTCCTGACTTTC.

The V and J genes are TRBV9 and TRBJ2-7; D perhaps matches TRBD1 (6 bases). The CDR3 has 14 amino acids. Germline V CDR1 and CDR2: SGDLS, YYNGEE. V shed 3 bases and J shed 6 bases, with 16 bases lying between them. CDR3 bases: TGTGCCAGCAGCGCCCTTTCCACAGGGAGCGAGCAGTACTTC. It specifies CASSALSTGSEQYF.

This clone was found once. The CDR3 here is CASTRRVTEGYTF. Here the CDR3 DNA reads TGTGCCAGTACCCGGCGGGTGACGGAGGGCTACACCTTC. V gene TRBV19 combines with J gene TRBJ1-2, with D hard to call. The CDR3 is 13 amino acids. The V end was cut by 7 bases, the J end by 8 bases, with 17 bases between. Germline CDR1 and CDR2: LNHDA and SQIVND (reference sequence).

CDR3: CASSLAGGFSYNEQFF. CDR3 sequence (DNA): TGTGCCAGCAGCTTGGCTGGCGGGTTCTCCTACAATGAGCAGTTCTTC. The chain has TRBV7-3 and TRBJ2-1; D is perhaps TRBD2 (5 bases). V shed 3 bases and J shed 0 bases, with 12 bases lying between them. The CDR3 totals 16 residues. Germline V gene lookup returns CDR1 SGHTA and CDR2 FQGTGA.

This clone appeared once. Germline is not matched at one junction end, which may reflect a read error. The chain has TRBV10-3 and TRBJ2-6; tentative D call: TRBD1 (5 bases). Germline CDR1 is ENHRY and CDR2 is SYGVKD. The CDR3 has 15 amino acids. CDR3 region: CAISPPPSGANVLTF. CDR3 bases: TGTGCCATCAGTCCCCCTCCCTCTGGGGCCAACGTCCTGACTTTT.

This clone was seen more than once but under ten times. This chain uses TRBV4-2 with TRBJ2-3, with 7 nucleotides matching TRBD2. Germline loops: CDR1 LGHNA, CDR2 YNFKEQ. V gave up 4 bases and J gave up 1 base; unmatched junction bases: 8. The CDR3 runs to 16 residues. The chain's CDR3 is CASSPNPSGGTDTQYF. For the CDR3, the DNA is TGTGCCAGCAGCCCCAATCCTAGCGGAGGCACAGATACGCAGTATTTT.

The genes are TRBV29-1 and TRBJ2-7; TRBD2 matches 15 bases. There are 18 residues in the CDR3. The V segment lost 1 base and the J segment 4 bases; nucleotides outside the gene matches: 11. Germline lookup yields CDR1 SQVTM and CDR2 ANQGSEA. The CDR3 spells CSVEVISGTSGRRYEQYF. The DNA of the CDR3 is TGCAGCGTTGAAGTTATCTCTGGGACTAGCGGGAGGAGGTACGAGCAGTACTTC.

This clone has just one count. The chain links TRBV19 to TRBJ1-4; possible D gene TRBD1, 6 bases. CDR3 length: 16 residues. V lost 3 bases to trimming and J lost 0 bases, with 11 bases between them. Per the germline V gene, CDR1 is LNHDA and CDR2 is SQIVND (reference sequence). CDR3 sequence: CASSISGAATNEKLFF. For the CDR3, the DNA is TGTGCCAGTAGTATCTCAGGGGCTGCAACTAATGAAAAACTGTTTTTT.

This clone was seen only a few times. The gene calls are TRBV4-1 and TRBJ2-3, with D tentatively TRBD1 (5 bases). Germline V lookup: CDR1 MGHRA, CDR2 YSYEKL. V was shortened by 1 base and J by 0 bases, with 17 bases between the two germline ends. There are 18 residues in the CDR3. In nucleotides, the CDR3 is TGCGCCAGCAGCCAAGGTCTTTGGACATCTTCTAGCACAGATACGCAGTATTTT. Protein product: CASSQGLWTSSSTDTQYF.

CDR3 bases: TGCGCCAGCAGCTTGGCCCTGGGGCCCGAGCAGTTCTTC. Translation gives CASSLALGPEQFF. The gene calls are TRBV5-1 and TRBJ2-1; weak D call: TRBD1 (5 bases). The CDR3 is 13 amino acids. Germline-derived CDR1 and CDR2 are SGHRS and YFSETQ. V was pared by 0 bases and J by 10 bases, with 11 bases between.

This clone was counted once. This chain uses TRBV28 with TRBJ2-1; the match to TRBD2 covers 9 bases. The germline V gene encodes CDR1 MDHEN and CDR2 SYDVKM. V lost 4 bases, J lost 7 bases, and 14 bases stayed unmatched. There are 17 residues in the CDR3. In nucleotides, the CDR3 is TGTGCCAGCAGTTCTCAATTAGGCGGGAGGGCCAGAAATGAGCAGTTCTTC. It encodes CASSSQLGGRARNEQFF. The variable domain in full, completed from reference TRBV28 and TRBJ2-1, reads DVKVTQSSRYLVKRTGEKVFLECVQDMDHENMFWYRQDPGLGLRLIYFSYDVKMKEKGDIPEGYSVSREKKERFSLILESASTNQTSMYLCASSSQLGGRARNEQFFGPGTRLTVL.

This clone has more than one count but fewer than ten. V usage is TRBV28 and J usage is TRBJ2-7; 11 nucleotides align to TRBD1. From germline, CDR1 is MDHEN and CDR2 SYDVKM. The CDR3 runs 15 residues. Trimming at V came to 6 bases and at J to 1 base, leaving 5 bases not matched to a gene. DNA of the CDR3: TGTGCCAGCAGACCTGGACAGGGGGCTTCCTACGAGCAGTACTTC. As protein: CASRPGQGASYEQYF.

The chain uses TRBV5-1 and TRBJ2-3; TRBD2 aligns across 7 bases. This CDR3 comprises 16 residues. The germline V gene encodes CDR1 SGHRS and CDR2 YFSETQ. The V gene end was trimmed by 6 bases and the J gene end by 1 base; junction bases not matched to a gene: 11. The CDR3, as DNA: TGCGCCAGCAAAGATTCTAGCGGAGGTGGCACAGATACGCAGTATTTT. Translating it yields CASKDSSGGGTDTQYF.

Turning to this clone: Other DNA sequences in this specimen translate into the identical CDR3. V is TRBV7-2 and J is TRBJ2-1; 8 bases map to TRBD2. This CDR3 is built from 18 residues. V was pared by 1 base and J by 0 bases, with 8 bases of the junction left unmatched. CDR1 SGHTA and CDR2 FQGNSA come from the germline V gene. The CDR3 nucleotides are TGTGCCAGCAGCTTAGTAGGCAGCGGGGGAAGCTCCTACAATGAGCAGTTCTTC. Protein product: CASSLVGSGGSSYNEQFF.

This chain connects TRBV5-1 to TRBJ2-7, with TRBD1 identical over 9 bases. This CDR3 spans 18 amino acids. The V segment lost 3 bases and the J segment 4 bases; nucleotides outside the gene matches: 17. The V gene's germline CDR1 is SGHRS and CDR2 YFSETQ. CDR3 region: CASSSLVNPRDRAYEQYF. CDR3 nucleotides: TGCGCCAGCAGCTCCCTTGTCAACCCTCGGGACAGGGCTTACGAGCAGTACTTC.

The V and J genes are TRBV9 and TRBJ2-7; D perhaps matches TRBD1 (6 bases). From germline, CDR1 is SGDLS and CDR2 YYNGEE. V was pared by 2 bases and J by 2 bases, with 17 bases between. The CDR3 runs 16 residues. CDR3 region: CASSVRDTHNPYEQYF. The CDR3 DNA follows: TGTGCCAGCAGCGTCCGGGACACCCATAACCCCTACGAGCAGTACTTC.

The CDR3, as DNA: TGTGCCAGCACCCCTCGGGGACAGGTCTACAATGAGCAGTTCTTC. Its protein is CASTPRGQVYNEQFF. V gene TRBV5-8 combines with J gene TRBJ2-1; 8 nucleotides line up with TRBD1. Trimming cost V 6 bases and J 3 bases; bases outside gene matches: 8. Germline CDR1 reads SGHTS; CDR2 reads YDEGEE. The CDR3 runs to 15 residues.